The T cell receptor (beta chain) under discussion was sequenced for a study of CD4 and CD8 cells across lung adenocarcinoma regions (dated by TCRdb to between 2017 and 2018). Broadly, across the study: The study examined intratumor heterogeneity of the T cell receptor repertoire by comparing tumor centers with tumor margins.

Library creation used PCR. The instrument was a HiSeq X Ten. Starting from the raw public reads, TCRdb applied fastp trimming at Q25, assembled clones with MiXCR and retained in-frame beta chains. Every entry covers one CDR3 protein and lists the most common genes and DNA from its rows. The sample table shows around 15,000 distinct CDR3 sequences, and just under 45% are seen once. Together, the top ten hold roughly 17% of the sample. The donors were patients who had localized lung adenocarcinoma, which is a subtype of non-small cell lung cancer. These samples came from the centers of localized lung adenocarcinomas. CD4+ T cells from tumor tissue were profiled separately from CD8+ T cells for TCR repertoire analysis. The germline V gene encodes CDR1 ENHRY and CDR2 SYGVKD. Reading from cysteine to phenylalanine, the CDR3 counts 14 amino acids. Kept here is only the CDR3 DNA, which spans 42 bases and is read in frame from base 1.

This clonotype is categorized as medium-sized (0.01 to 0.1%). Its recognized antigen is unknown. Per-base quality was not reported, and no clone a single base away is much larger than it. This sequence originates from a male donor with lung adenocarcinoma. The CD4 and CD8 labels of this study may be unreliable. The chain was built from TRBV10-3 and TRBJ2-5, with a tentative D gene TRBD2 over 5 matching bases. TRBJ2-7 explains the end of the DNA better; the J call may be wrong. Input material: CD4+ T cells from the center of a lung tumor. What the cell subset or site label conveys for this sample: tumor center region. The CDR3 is CAIREAEEIYEQYF. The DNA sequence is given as TGTGCCATCCGGGAAGCGGAAGAGATCTACGAGCAGTACTTC.